The clone carrying this TCR beta chain occurred a few times. As yet, its antigen is unknown. At one end the junction does not follow the germline gene, possibly because of a read error. Primers used in a second PCR of roughly 7 to 12 cycles were a sample-barcoded 5' primer and a J-beta primer mix. MiXCR, applied by TCRdb to the 5' RACE reads, yields one record per CDR3 protein. This table holds about 720,000 distinct CDR3 sequences, over 20% found once. This sample is part of a study of blood T cells in healthy people across ages. The CDR3 has 13 residues. Germline V gives CDR1 SQVTM, CDR2 ANQGSEA. General study findings and limits: Possibly, changes in expanded clonotypes were confounded because donor CMV status was unknown. Per million T cells, TCR beta diversity dropped roughly linearly as age increased.

Material: blood. This chain uses TRBV29-1 with TRBJ2-6, with no clear D. This sequence originates from a man aged 70 or older in good health. The CDR3 coding sequence is TGCAGCGTTTCGAGCTCTGGGGTCAACGTCCTGACTTTC. Its protein is CSVSSSGVNVLTF.